This is a list of T cell receptor beta chains from one sample in a study of cytomegalovirus exposure and HLA in healthy donors. Assay used: immunoSEQ multiplex PCR; TCRdb lists only in-frame clones, some missing. The sample lists under 200,000 clones; approximately 79% were seen once. Material: PBMCs. These receptors all come from a man aged 60-69 years in good health and CMV-seronegative. Each CDR3 is given with its conserved first and last residue. D genes are given only for firm matches. Not every row has a clone size; where given, it reads once, few, many or a size class.

>NA|TRBJ2-7|TRBV5-1|few
CASSSEQGSTYEQYF
TGCGCCAGCAGCTCCGAACAGGGTTCGACCTACGAGCAGTACTTC
>TRBD1|TRBJ1-5|TRBV2|few
CASRQGNGNQPQHF
TGTGCCAGTCGACAGGGGAACGGCAATCAGCCCCAGCATTTT
>NA|TRBJ1-4|TRBV25-1|NA
CASSEFGMANEKLFF
TGTGCCAGCAGTGAATTCGGGATGGCTAATGAAAAACTGTTTTTT
>NA|TRBJ1-3|TRBV5-1|NA
CASSPDSVSGNTIYF
TGCGCCAGCAGCCCGGACAGTGTCTCAGGAAACACCATATATTTT
>TRBD1|TRBJ1-4|TRBV7-6|NA
CASSLWGTGNEKLFF
TGTGCCAGCAGCTTATGGGGGACAGGAAATGAAAAACTGTTTTTT
>TRBD1|TRBJ2-1|TRBV5-6|NA
CASSLSGTGMYNEQFF
TGTGCCAGCAGCCTCTCCGGGACAGGGATGTACAATGAGCAGTTCTTC
>TRBD1|TRBJ2-7|TRBV19|once
CATGQGAYEQYF
TGTGCCACTGGACAGGGGGCCTACGAGCAGTACTTC
>TRBD1|TRBJ2-3|TRBV7-9|once
CASRRDRGTDTQYF
TGTGCCAGCAGACGGGACAGGGGGACAGATACGCAGTATTTT
>TRBD1|TRBJ2-7|TRBV7-2|NA
CASSYGTGTYEQYF
TGTGCCAGCAGTTATGGGACAGGGACCTACGAGCAGTACTTC
>NA|TRBJ2-7|TRBV6-5|NA
CASSYSLVTTYEQYF
TGTGCCAGCAGTTACTCTCTGGTAACCACTTACGAGCAGTACTTC
>NA|TRBJ2-7|TRBV7-2|NA
CASSLEGGAAYEQYF
TGTGCCAGCAGCTTAGAGGGGGGGGCCGCATACGAGCAGTACTTC
>TRBD2|TRBJ2-3|TRBV9|once
CASSVDPAGGPQDTQYF
TGTGCCAGCAGCGTAGACCCAGCGGGGGGCCCTCAGGATACGCAGTATTTT
>NA|TRBJ2-1|TRBV7-2|few
CASSLDEAYNEQFF
TGTGCCAGCAGCTTAGATGAGGCCTACAATGAGCAGTTCTTC
>NA|TRBJ2-4|TRBV7-7|NA
CASSFQQGDIQYF
TGTGCCAGCAGCTTTCAACAGGGAGACATTCAGTACTTC
>NA|TRBJ1-2|TRBV6-1|NA
CASSEARQNYGYTF
TGTGCCAGCAGTGAAGCGCGACAGAACTATGGCTACACCTTC
>TRBD1|TRBJ1-5|TRBV6-1|NA
CASNPGGRQPQHF
TGTGCCAGCAACCCAGGGGGCCGACAGCCCCAGCATTTT
>NA|TRBJ1-1|TRBV7-9|NA
CASSLGQKNTEAFF
TGTGCCAGCAGCTTAGGACAGAAGAACACTGAAGCTTTCTTT
>TRBD1|TRBJ2-7|TRBV25-1|NA
CASSQGTGAYEQYF
TGTGCCAGCAGTCAGGGGACAGGAGCCTACGAGCAGTACTTC
>TRBD1|TRBJ1-6|TRBV27|NA
CASSLYPSTGLNSPLHF
TGTGCCAGCAGTTTATACCCTTCGACAGGGCTTAATTCGCCCCTCCACTTT
>TRBD2|TRBJ2-3|TRBV5-1|NA
CASSGTSGSSRTDTQYF
TGCGCCAGCAGTGGGACTAGCGGGAGTAGTAGGACAGATACGCAGTATTTT
>NA|TRBJ2-6|TRBV28|NA
CASSSPGAWANVLTF
TGTGCCAGCAGTTCCCCAGGGGCCTGGGCCAACGTCCTGACTTTC
>TRBD2|TRBJ2-3|TRBV4-1|NA
CASSQIRTSGITDTQYF
TGCGCCAGCAGCCAGATTCGGACTAGCGGGATCACAGATACGCAGTATTTT